These T cell receptor beta chains were read from a single sample in a study of T cells in Graves' hyperthyroidism and ophthalmopathy. TCRdb re-derived calls from the multiplex PCR reads in MiXCR, one entry per CDR3 protein. In the table there are 250,000 or so distinct CDR3 sequences, about 16% of which are singletons. Sequenced material: blood. The origin of the receptors is a woman in her forties or fifties with Graves' hyperthyroidism that later progressed to Graves' ophthalmopathy. Each CDR3 is given without its conserved first and last residue.

v_call: TRBV9; j_call: TRBJ1-5; cdr3_aa: ASSVGLSNQPQH
v_call: TRBV7-9; j_call: TRBJ1-2; cdr3_aa: ASSLDRDLNYGYT
v_call: TRBV6-1; j_call: TRBJ2-6; cdr3_aa: ASSPTGSSGANVLT
v_call: TRBV7-9; j_call: TRBJ1-2; cdr3_aa: ASSRDEIYGYT
v_call: TRBV28; j_call: TRBJ1-6; cdr3_aa: ASSPLGVVNSPLH
v_call: TRBV19; j_call: TRBJ2-1; cdr3_aa: ASSIQGAIGNEQF
v_call: TRBV5-5; j_call: TRBJ2-5; cdr3_aa: ASSLTGLTYQETQY
v_call: TRBV28; j_call: TRBJ2-1; cdr3_aa: ASSYHGIGSEQF
v_call: TRBV5-6; j_call: TRBJ2-7; cdr3_aa: ASSIRDRGLYEQY
v_call: TRBV27; j_call: TRBJ1-2; cdr3_aa: ASTLRTGAAYGYT
v_call: TRBV6-1; j_call: TRBJ2-7; cdr3_aa: ASSSGTSGTLYEQY
v_call: TRBV5-5; j_call: TRBJ1-1; cdr3_aa: ASSPGGGGRGTEAF
v_call: TRBV5-1; j_call: TRBJ2-1; cdr3_aa: ASSPGQGDGNGQF
v_call: TRBV27; j_call: TRBJ2-7; cdr3_aa: ASSPNRGVTYEQY
v_call: TRBV5-4; j_call: TRBJ1-6; cdr3_aa: ASSLVAGRGKDSPLH
v_call: TRBV20-1; j_call: TRBJ1-2; cdr3_aa: SARRDLLNTGGEYGYT
v_call: TRBV19; j_call: TRBJ2-1; cdr3_aa: ASRGTGRNEQF
v_call: TRBV5-1; j_call: TRBJ1-5; cdr3_aa: ASSLDPGDNQPQH
v_call: TRBV12-3/TRBV12-4; j_call: TRBJ2-4; cdr3_aa: ATQEIGENIQY
v_call: TRBV5-6; j_call: TRBJ1-1; cdr3_aa: ASSPGQEDGAF
v_call: TRBV27; j_call: TRBJ2-3; cdr3_aa: ASGPGTSGIDTQY
v_call: TRBV5-1; j_call: TRBJ2-3; cdr3_aa: ASSLGTFSTDTQY
v_call: TRBV6-1; j_call: TRBJ1-3; cdr3_aa: ASRIDGISGNTIY
v_call: TRBV30; j_call: TRBJ2-2; cdr3_aa: AWSGWSTGELF
v_call: TRBV7-9; j_call: TRBJ2-7; cdr3_aa: ASASKGGYEQY
v_call: TRBV2; j_call: TRBJ2-7; cdr3_aa: ASSDSGRANSYEQY
v_call: TRBV6-2/TRBV6-3; j_call: TRBJ2-3; cdr3_aa: ASTSRAGQDTQY
v_call: TRBV6-6; j_call: TRBJ2-7; cdr3_aa: ASSYSPGHEQY
v_call: TRBV3-1; j_call: TRBJ1-5; cdr3_aa: ASSSSQGQTILNQPQH
v_call: TRBV9; j_call: TRBJ2-5; cdr3_aa: ASSGAGSGETQY
v_call: TRBV20-1; j_call: TRBJ1-2; cdr3_aa: SARETGNLDGYT
v_call: TRBV5-1; j_call: TRBJ2-1; cdr3_aa: ASSSISGSGYNEQF
v_call: TRBV5-4; j_call: TRBJ2-3; cdr3_aa: ASSPGLAVTSTDTQY
v_call: TRBV20-1; j_call: TRBJ1-3; cdr3_aa: SARKGTGWTDTIY
v_call: TRBV20-1; j_call: TRBJ2-1; cdr3_aa: SARELAGVGEQF
v_call: TRBV19; j_call: TRBJ1-1; cdr3_aa: ASSMRRENTEAF
v_call: TRBV6-1; j_call: TRBJ2-3; cdr3_aa: ASNPLGRDAQY
v_call: TRBV14; j_call: TRBJ2-3; cdr3_aa: ASSLKTAGDTQY
v_call: TRBV11-2; j_call: TRBJ2-7; cdr3_aa: ASSSDREDEQY
v_call: TRBV5-1; j_call: TRBJ2-6; cdr3_aa: ASSVGQAGANVLT
v_call: TRBV27; j_call: TRBJ2-6; cdr3_aa: ASGNRVTGANVLT
v_call: TRBV9; j_call: TRBJ2-2; cdr3_aa: ASSGQVGTGELF
v_call: TRBV19; j_call: TRBJ2-3; cdr3_aa: ASRTPGLAGSTDTQY
v_call: TRBV20-1; j_call: TRBJ1-1; cdr3_aa: SAHPGGGNTGEAF
v_call: TRBV7-3; j_call: TRBJ2-2; cdr3_aa: ASSLLSGELF
v_call: TRBV28; j_call: TRBJ1-1; cdr3_aa: ASRPARYEAF
v_call: TRBV4-1; j_call: TRBJ1-4; cdr3_aa: ASSQDLAGHEKLF
v_call: TRBV4-2; j_call: TRBJ2-1; cdr3_aa: ASSQDGASGEQF
v_call: TRBV28; j_call: TRBJ1-5; cdr3_aa: ASSPLNQPQH
v_call: TRBV5-4; j_call: TRBJ2-7; cdr3_aa: ASISDVTYEQY
v_call: TRBV25-1; j_call: TRBJ2-5; cdr3_aa: ASSDPPGTQY
v_call: TRBV28; j_call: TRBJ2-1; cdr3_aa: ASSSSGGGYNEQF
v_call: TRBV19; j_call: TRBJ1-1; cdr3_aa: ASSLGDREAEAF
v_call: TRBV29-1; j_call: TRBJ2-1; cdr3_aa: SVTGAGVGGYNEQF
v_call: TRBV5-5; j_call: TRBJ2-5; cdr3_aa: ASSQVVTGDETQY
v_call: TRBV20-1; j_call: TRBJ2-1; cdr3_aa: SAREDRGSDEQF
v_call: TRBV2; j_call: TRBJ1-2; cdr3_aa: ASIRYSPIRTLFYGYT